This record looks at one T cell receptor beta chain sequence and its context. These data originate in a study of blood T cell repertoires in COVID-19. The assay was immunoSEQ multiplex PCR, and TCRdb's table has in-frame clones only and misses some. The profile shows 80,000 to 100,000 clones, more than 60% of them singletons. This clonotype was obtained from a man aged 65-85 years with acute or convalescent COVID-19. Material: peripheral blood.

In nucleotides, the CDR3 is TGTGCTAGTGGACAGGGGGCTGAAGCTTTCTTT. Amino acids: CASGQGAEAFF. The chain is built from TRBV12-5 and TRBJ1-1; 8 bases are shared with TRBD1. The germline gives CDR1 LGHNT, CDR2 FRNRAP. V dropped 6 bases and J dropped 6; count of bases not matched to a gene: 0. CDR3 size: 11 residues.